The clone carrying this T cell receptor (beta chain) occurred many times. Its antigen is as yet unknown. The CDR3 length is 13 residues. Trimming cost V 4 bases and J 0 bases, with 7 bases left between them. This record comes from a study of T-cell reconstitution after alpha-beta-depleted transplantation in children. General observations from the study: At the one-year point after transplant, T-cell counts and TCRbeta diversity were found to come mostly from T cells that had been newly produced. Several hundred rapidly expanded clones from non-depleted graft cells reportedly supplied alpha-beta T cells about two months post-transplant.

Construction of the TCRbeta library involved unique molecular identifiers. Using its own MiXCR run on the PCR reads, TCRdb lists one record per CDR3 protein. The table lists about 160,000 distinct CDR3 sequences, around 10% of them singletons. The chain recombines TRBV12-3 or TRBV12-4 with TRBJ2-7; TRBD2 is a possible D gene (5 bases). The specimen comprised PBMCs, sampled before TCRalphabeta/CD19-depleted stem cell transplant. This receptor was identified in a boy aged 2 to 9 with acute myeloid leukemia, due to receive a stem cell transplant. Written as DNA, the CDR3 is TGTGCCAGCAGTTCGACTAACTCCTACGAGCAGTACTTC. Its translation is CASSSTNSYEQYF.